Sequencing of this T cell receptor (beta chain) was carried out in a study of graft-versus-host responses after intestinal transplantation. Sequencing used immunoSEQ multiplex PCR; TCRdb keeps in-frame clones, though not all of them. The sample holds about 100,000 clones; roughly 87% are singletons and the top ten take 0.7% to 0.9%. In its sample, this clone was seen once. Its antigen remains unidentified. Germline V lookup: CDR1 MNHEY, CDR2 SVGAGI. The CDR3 covers 13 residues. Trimming pared 6 bases from V and 0 bases from J, leaving 6 bases between. The TCR was taken from a human donor who received an intestinal transplant. V is TRBV6-5 and J is TRBJ2-1; D not resolved. The sequencing used unstimulated CD4+ T cells sorted from spleen or lymph node cells, collected before intestinal transplant. The CDR3 reads CASRSNSYNEQFF. The CDR3 coding sequence is TGTGCCAGCAGATCTAACTCCTACAATGAGCAGTTCTTC.